The 30 T cell receptor beta chains below all came from one sample that was sequenced in a study of CD8 T cells in Susac syndrome. With random hexamers, 0.5 to 1 ug RNA was reverse transcribed. In TCRdb, the immunoSEQ multiplex PCR reads were re-called with MiXCR into one record per CDR3 protein. The sample has 85,000 to 95,000 distinct CDR3 sequences; around 94% are singletons. Specimen: CD4+ T cells from PBMCs. These receptors were collected from a human donor with Susac syndrome.

This rearrangement joins TRBV5-1 to TRBJ2-3, with 7 bases aligning to TRBD1. Germline V gene data show CDR1 as SGHRS and CDR2 as YFSETQ. This CDR3 is built from 14 residues. V was clipped by 3 bases and J by 6 bases; unmatched bases: 7. In nucleotides, the CDR3 is TGCGCCAGCAGCTCACGACAGGGTTCGGATACGCAGTATTTT. The encoded protein is CASSSRQGSDTQYF. Full variable domain (missing parts from reference TRBV5-1 and TRBJ2-3): KAGVTQTPRYLIKTRGQQVTLSCSPISGHRSVSWYQQTPGQGLQFLFEYFSETQRNKGNFPGRFSGRQFSNSRSEMNVSTLELGDSALYLCASSSRQGSDTQYFGPGTRLTVL.

V gene TRBV4-1 combines with J gene TRBJ2-1; D is unclear. Germline V gene lookup returns CDR1 MGHRA and CDR2 YSYEKL. V lost 0 bases to trimming and J lost 11 bases, with 8 bases between them. The CDR3 is 12 amino acids. This chain's CDR3 is CASSQDEEKQFF. CDR3 sequence (DNA): TGCGCCAGCAGCCAAGACGAGGAGAAGCAGTTCTTC.

This clonotype was seen once. The chain carries TRBV7-9 and TRBJ1-4; D uncertain. Germline V gene lookup returns CDR1 SEHNR and CDR2 FQNEAQ (reference sequence). This CDR3 spans 14 amino acids. V was cut by 3 bases and J by 7 bases, with 12 bases left in between. The CDR3 DNA reads as TGTGCCAGCAGCTTCGCAGGAGTTAGTGAAAAACTGTTTTTT. Protein: CASSFAGVSEKLFF.

The chain employs TRBV14 and TRBJ1-1; D unclear. Germline V gene lookup returns CDR1 SGHDN and CDR2 FVKESK. This CDR3 comprises 14 residues. The ends were cut back, 1 base at V and 1 base at J, with 7 bases in the middle. The CDR3 DNA reads TGTGCCAGCAGCCAAGGGCAACCGAACACTGAAGCTTTCTTT. Encoded protein: CASSQGQPNTEAFF.

The gene calls are TRBV7-9 and TRBJ1-6; D is unresolved. Germline loops: CDR1 SEHNR, CDR2 FQNEAQ (reference sequence). V lost 2 bases to trimming and J lost 3 bases, with 5 bases between them. The CDR3 consists of 14 residues. The chain's CDR3 is CASSLPDYNSPLHF. Here the CDR3 DNA reads TGTGCCAGCAGCTTACCGGACTATAATTCACCCCTCCACTTT.

The chain recombines TRBV4-1 with TRBJ2-5; D may be TRBD1 or TRBD2 (5 bases each). Trimming took 1 base from V and 5 from J, leaving 11 bases between them. The V gene's germline CDR1 is MGHRA and CDR2 YSYEKL. The CDR3 contains 14 residues. Here the CDR3 reads CASSQAGLGETQYF. CDR3 bases: TGCGCCAGCAGCCAAGCGGGGCTTGGGGAGACCCAGTACTTC.

This rearrangement joins TRBV5-4 to TRBJ2-3; D is uncertain. Germline CDR1 is SGHNT and CDR2 is YYREEE (reference sequence). The length of the CDR3 is 14 residues. The V gene lost 4 bases and the J gene lost 1 base, with 10 bases spanning the gap. CDR3 in DNA: TGTGCCAGCAGCAACGATATTGGCACAGATACGCAGTATTTT. It specifies CASSNDIGTDTQYF.

The chain recombines TRBV15 with TRBJ1-6; no clear D. The germline V gene encodes CDR1 LNHNV and CDR2 YYDKDF (reference sequence). Trimming took 1 base from V and 7 from J, leaving 8 bases between them. This CDR3 has 14 amino acids. DNA for the CDR3: TGTGCCACCAGCAGAGGCGACCTGAATTCACCCCTCCACTTT. Translating gives CATSRGDLNSPLHF. Together with reference TRBV15 and TRBJ1-6, the CDR3 gives the full variable domain: DAMVIQNPRYQVTQFGKPVTLSCSQTLNHNVMYWYQQKSSQAPKLLFHYYDKDFNNEADTPDNFQSRRPNTSFCFLDIRSPGLGDTAMYLCATSRGDLNSPLHFGNGTRLTVT.

The rearrangement links TRBV20-1 to TRBJ2-1; TRBD2 matches 10 bases. CDR1 and CDR2 from the germline V gene are DFQATT and SNEGSKA (reference sequence). CDR3 length equals 17 residues. V gave up 5 bases and J gave up 0 bases; unmatched junction bases: 10. The CDR3 DNA reads as TGCAGTGCTGCTCGGACTAGCGGTCCCATCTCCTACAATGAGCAGTTCTTC. As protein: CSAARTSGPISYNEQFF.

The rearrangement uses TRBV6-5 and TRBJ1-6; D remains unclear. There are 15 residues in the CDR3. V was cut by 2 bases and J by 7 bases, with 12 bases left in between. The germline gives CDR1 MNHEY, CDR2 SVGAGI. The CDR3 is CASSYGWATNSPLHF. CDR3 DNA sequence: TGTGCCAGCAGTTACGGTTGGGCCACCAATTCACCCCTCCACTTT.

The rearrangement links TRBV30 to TRBJ2-7; D gene unclear. CDR1 and CDR2 (germline): GTSNPN, SVGIG (reference sequence). V lost 2 bases, J lost 9 bases, and 17 bases lay in between. The CDR3 contains 13 residues. CDR3 sequence (DNA): TGTGCCTGGAGTCACATGGATGTCAATGGGCAGTACTTC. Translating gives CAWSHMDVNGQYF.

The chain combines TRBV11-2 with TRBJ2-5; maybe TRBD1 (5 bases). V was pared by 8 bases and J by 2 bases, with 12 bases between. Looked up from germline, CDR1 is SGHAT and CDR2 is FQNNGV. The CDR3 length is 13 residues. Here the CDR3 DNA reads TGTGCCAGCGGAAAGGGGTGGCAAGAGACCCAGTACTTC. This translates into CASGKGWQETQYF.

The chain combines TRBV20-1 with TRBJ2-7; D is perhaps TRBD1 or TRBD2 (7 bases each). CDR3 length: 13 residues. The germline V gene encodes CDR1 DFQATT and CDR2 SNEGSKA (reference sequence). This chain's CDR3 is CRVGDSGDYEQYF. The CDR3 DNA reads as TGCAGGGTTGGGGACAGCGGGGACTACGAGCAGTACTTC.

The rearrangement joins TRBV29-1 to TRBJ1-2, with 12 positions matching TRBD1. V was pared by 4 bases and J by 2 bases, with 8 bases of the junction left unmatched. Germline V gene lookup returns CDR1 SQVTM and CDR2 ANQGSEA. The CDR3 is made up of 16 amino acids. CDR3: CSVAPGQGASNYGYTF. Here the CDR3 DNA reads TGCAGCGTTGCGCCGGGACAGGGGGCTTCGAACTATGGCTACACCTTC. The full variable domain, in which reference TRBV29-1 and TRBJ1-2 provide the parts outside the CDR3, is SAVISQKPSRDICQRGTSLTIQCQVDSQVTMMFWYRQQPGQSLTLIATANQGSEATYESGFVIDKFPISRPNLTFSTLTVSNMSPEDSSIYLCSVAPGQGASNYGYTFGSGTRLTVV.

The rearrangement uses TRBV20-1 and TRBJ2-2; D not resolved. Trimming left V 4 bases short and J 6 bases short, with 6 bases between. CDR3 length equals 11 residues. Per the germline V gene, CDR1 is DFQATT and CDR2 is SNEGSKA (reference sequence). CDR3 coding DNA: TGCAGTGCTACGCTACCCGGGGAGCTGTTTTTT. Translated, it gives CSATLPGELFF.

The chain combines TRBV12-3 or TRBV12-4 with TRBJ2-7; D gene ambiguous. The germline V and J ends were trimmed by 2 bases and 2 bases, with 7 bases remaining between them. The CDR3 has 13 amino acids. The CDR3 sequence: CASSLTGTYEQYF. For the CDR3, the DNA is TGTGCCAGCAGTTTAACCGGAACCTACGAGCAGTACTTC.

The J gene is TRBJ1-2, the V gene TRBV20-1; 12 nucleotides line up with TRBD1. Germline assignment: CDR1 DFQATT and CDR2 SNEGSKA (reference sequence). CDR3 length: 15 residues. The trim removed 0 bases at V and 7 bases at J, leaving 6 bases unmatched. CDR3 sequence (DNA): TGCAGTGCTAGAGATGCGGGACAGGGGGCGCTTGGCTACACCTTC. Protein sequence: CSARDAGQGALGYTF.

The chain couples TRBV12-3 or TRBV12-4 to TRBJ2-1; the match to TRBD1 covers 9 bases. V trimming: 6 bases; J trimming: 12 bases; junction bases outside the gene matches: 9. The CDR3 contains 13 residues. CDR3 DNA: TGTGCCAGCAGAGGGACAGGGATTAGGGGGCAGTTCTTC. This gives the protein CASRGTGIRGQFF.

V gene TRBV9 combines with J gene TRBJ1-1; D is uncertain. The CDR3 sequence is 13 residues long. The V gene lost 3 bases and the J gene lost 2 bases, with 8 bases spanning the gap. Germline V gene sequence: CDR1 SGDLS, CDR2 YYNGEE. CDR3 in DNA: TGTGCCAGCAGCGATGCGGATAACACTGAAGCTTTCTTT. Translated, it gives CASSDADNTEAFF.

The chain recombines TRBV24-1 with TRBJ2-3, with 7 positions matching TRBD1. Unmatched junction bases numbered 9, after V lost 7 bases and J lost 3 bases. CDR3 length: 15 amino acids. Germline CDR1 reads KGHDR; CDR2 reads SFDVKD. This CDR3 is CATSRQGSGTDTQYF. CDR3 nucleotides: TGTGCCACCAGCCGACAGGGCTCCGGGACAGATACGCAGTATTTT.

The chain recombines TRBV30 with TRBJ1-2; D gene uncertain. The CDR3 covers 13 residues. Germline assignment: CDR1 GTSNPN and CDR2 SVGIG (reference sequence). The V gene lost 4 bases and the J gene lost 8 bases, with 17 bases spanning the gap. CDR3 in amino acids: CAWTGERSWGYTF. CDR3 DNA sequence: TGTGCCTGGACCGGGGAGAGGAGCTGGGGCTACACCTTC. The whole variable domain, remainder taken from reference TRBV30 and TRBJ1-2, is SQTIHQWPATLVQPVGSPLSLECTVEGTSNPNLYWYRQAAGRGLQLLFYSVGIGQISSEVPQNLSASRPQDRQFILSSKKLLLSDSGFYLCAWTGERSWGYTFGSGTRLTVV.

Only one count was recorded for this clonotype. CDR3 in amino acids: CASGGPRELFF. Here the CDR3 DNA reads TGTGCCAGCGGCGGACCCCGGGAGCTGTTTTTT. The chain joins TRBV7-8 to TRBJ2-2; D not certain. Trimming cost V 8 bases and J 9 bases, with 10 bases left between them. The germline V gene has CDR1 SGHVS and CDR2 FQNEAQ. This CDR3 comprises 11 residues.

The gene calls are TRBV18 and TRBJ2-3, with no clear D. From germline, CDR1 is KGHSH and CDR2 LQKENI. V was clipped by 3 bases and J by 4 bases, with 5 bases between them. The length of the CDR3 is 12 residues. The CDR3 loop reads CASSPASDTQYF. CDR3 coding DNA: TGTGCCAGCTCACCGGCCTCAGATACGCAGTATTTT.

The rearrangement joins TRBV25-1 to TRBJ1-6; no clear D gene. Germline CDR1 reads MGHDK; CDR2 reads SYGVNS. There are 13 residues in the CDR3. V was trimmed by 9 bases and J by 7 bases, leaving 13 bases between them. The CDR3 sequence is CASEVRENSPLHF. The CDR3 DNA reads as TGTGCCAGTGAGGTGAGGGAGAATTCACCCCTCCACTTT.

The chain recombines TRBV7-2 with TRBJ2-1; D might be TRBD1 or TRBD2, each matching 6 bases. CDR3 size: 16 residues. With 3 bases removed from V and 5 bases from J, the gap between germline ends came to 17 bases. CDR1 and CDR2 (germline): SGHTA, FQGNSA. CDR3 protein: CASSLDGGAGDNEQFF. The CDR3 DNA reads as TGTGCCAGCAGCTTGGACGGGGGAGCAGGGGACAATGAGCAGTTCTTC. Full variable domain (rest looked up from reference TRBV7-2 and TRBJ2-1): GAGVSQSPSNKVTEKGKDVELRCDPISGHTALYWYRQSLGQGLEFLIYFQGNSAPDKSGLPSDRFSAERTGGSVSTLTIQRTQQEDSAVYLCASSLDGGAGDNEQFFGPGTRLTVL.

The genes are TRBV29-1 and TRBJ1-3; tentatively, D is TRBD1 (5 bases). V lost 6 bases and J lost 2, with 8 bases in between. CDR1 is SQVTM, CDR2 ANQGSEA, per germline. The CDR3 has 12 amino acids. The CDR3 reads CSVRQPGNTIYF. The CDR3 coding sequence is TGCAGCGTCCGACAGCCTGGAAACACCATATATTTT.

This chain uses TRBV27 with TRBJ1-5, with a possible D match to TRBD1 (6 bases). V shed 5 bases and J shed 6 bases, with 17 bases lying between them. The V gene's germline CDR1 is MNHEY and CDR2 SMNVEV (reference sequence). The CDR3 contains 15 residues. In nucleotides, the CDR3 is TGTGCCAGCAGTCTCAACACAGGGTATGGTCAGCCCCAGCATTTT. Amino acid sequence: CASSLNTGYGQPQHF.

The V and J genes are TRBV7-3 and TRBJ2-6; tentative D call: TRBD1 (5 bases). In germline, CDR1 is SGHTA, CDR2 FQGTGA. The V end was cut by 2 bases, the J end by 1 base, with 12 bases between. The CDR3 runs 17 residues. The CDR3: CASSLQGTGSGANVLTF. The CDR3 DNA is TGTGCCAGCAGCTTACAGGGCACTGGGTCTGGGGCCAACGTCCTGACTTTC.

The gene calls are TRBV11-1 and TRBJ2-3, with 8 bases identical to TRBD2. V gave up 2 bases and J gave up 4 bases; unmatched junction bases: 8. The CDR3 sequence is 16 residues long. Germline assignment: CDR1 SGHAT and CDR2 FQDESV (reference sequence). The CDR3 DNA is TGTGCCAGCAGCTTAAAAAGAAGCGGGGGTCCAGATACGCAGTATTTT. Amino acids: CASSLKRSGGPDTQYF.

The V and J genes are TRBV28 and TRBJ2-2; TRBD1 might be the D (5 bases). The CDR3 loop spans 15 amino acids. The V end lost 6 bases, the J end lost 4 bases, and 15 bases lay between the germline ends. Per germline, CDR1 MDHEN and CDR2 SYDVKM. The CDR3 DNA follows: TGTGCCAGCAGCCTGACAGTTGTCCTCACCGGGGAGCTGTTTTTT. It codes for CASSLTVVLTGELFF.